Below are 18 T cell receptor beta chains sequenced from a single sample in a study of CD8+ T cells in alopecia areata (dated by TCRdb to the late 2010s). Library creation used the immunoSEQ multiplex PCR assay. RNA was extracted from all samples and reverse transcribed into cDNA as template for TCR sequencing. TCRdb re-hosts the immuneACCESS table, in-frame sequences only. Its copies lack some clones; in the studies checked, an unresolved V gene accounts for under half of them, and the cause for the rest is not known. For this sample there are about 76,000 clones; approximately 64% appear just once. The ten biggest clones cover less than 25% of the sample. The intended sense of this specimen's time point label: about 25 weeks on oral tofacitinib. The treatment or condition label on this specimen signifies: oral pan-JAK inhibitor, 5-10 mg twice daily. This sample comprised CD8+ T cells sorted from blood, obtained at week 24, from a patient treated with tofacitinib. The receptor set was obtained from a human donor with alopecia areata.

Only a few counts were recorded for this clone. The gene calls are TRBV4-1 and TRBJ1-1; the match to TRBD1 covers 8 bases. CDR1 MGHRA and CDR2 YSYEKL come from the germline V gene. Trimming removed 3 bases from V and 0 bases from J; junction bases left unmatched: 3. CDR3 size: 15 residues. The CDR3 protein is CASSQGQDLNTEAFF. The CDR3 DNA is TGCGCCAGCAGCCAGGGACAGGATTTGAACACTGAAGCTTTCTTT.

The chain uses TRBV7-6 and TRBJ1-1, with D maybe TRBD1 (6 bases). Between the trimmed V and J ends, which lost 7 bases and 8 bases, there was a span of 17 bases. Germline CDR1 is SGHVS and CDR2 is FNYEAQ. CDR3 length: 13 residues. CDR3 loop: CASKAAQGREAFF. The DNA for the CDR3 is TGTGCCAGCAAGGCCGCCCAGGGGAGGGAAGCTTTCTTT.

The V call is TRBV7-9, the J call TRBJ2-1, with 10 bases lining up with TRBD1. This CDR3 region has 17 residues. The germline V gene has CDR1 SEHNR and CDR2 FQNEAQ (reference sequence). The V and J ends lost 0 bases and 4 bases, in that order; junction bases with no gene match: 6. In nucleotides, the CDR3 is TGTGCCAGCAGCTTAGCTTCCGGGACAGGGGTGTACAATGAGCAGTTCTTC. This codes for CASSLASGTGVYNEQFF.

This rearrangement joins TRBV27 to TRBJ1-2; 8 bases are shared with TRBD1. CDR3 length equals 17 residues. J was trimmed by 5 bases and V by 2 bases; bases with no gene match: 13. In germline, CDR1 is MNHEY, CDR2 SMNVEV (reference sequence). Here the CDR3 reads CASSLGGAGGVLYGYTF. CDR3 DNA sequence: TGTGCCAGCAGTTTAGGGGGGGCAGGGGGCGTTTTATATGGCTACACCTTC.

This chain joins TRBV5-1 and TRBJ1-4; D may be TRBD1 (6 bases). This CDR3 is built from 14 residues. CDR1 SGHRS and CDR2 YFSETQ come from the germline V gene. V dropped 4 bases and J dropped 7 bases, with 14 bases sitting between them. CDR3 bases: TGCGCCAGCAGCCTCTCAGGGGTTTTTGAAAAACTGTTTTTT. It encodes CASSLSGVFEKLFF.

This chain links TRBV5-1 with TRBJ2-5; 7 nucleotides agree with TRBD1. CDR1 is SGHRS, CDR2 YFSETQ, per germline. With 0 bases clipped from V and 4 bases from J, the junction kept 9 bases outside the gene matches. There are 16 residues in the CDR3. CDR3 region: CASSLAEQGFRETQYF. Written as DNA, the CDR3 is TGCGCCAGCAGCTTGGCCGAACAGGGGTTTCGAGAGACCCAGTACTTC. Variable domain in full (rest from reference TRBV5-1 and TRBJ2-5): KAGVTQTPRYLIKTRGQQVTLSCSPISGHRSVSWYQQTPGQGLQFLFEYFSETQRNKGNFPGRFSGRQFSNSRSEMNVSTLELGDSALYLCASSLAEQGFRETQYFGPGTRLLVL.

The genes are TRBV5-4 and TRBJ1-1; 8 bases agree with TRBD1. The CDR3 loop spans 11 amino acids. CDR1 and CDR2 from the germline V gene are SGHNT and YYREEE (reference sequence). V lost 4 bases to trimming and J lost 12 bases; unmatched junction nucleotides: 5. The CDR3 DNA sequence: TGTGCCAGCAGCGGTGGACAGGGATCTTTCTTT. Protein: CASSGGQGSFF.

As concerns this clone: Germline and junction disagree at one end, which may indicate a read error. The gene calls are TRBV6-4 and TRBJ1-4, with D tentatively TRBD1 (6 bases). The CDR3 sequence is 13 residues long. From germline, CDR1 is MRHNA and CDR2 SNTAGT. CDR3 protein: CASSGQENGKLFF. CDR3 DNA sequence: TGTGCCAGCAGTGGACAGGAAAATGGAAAACTGTTTTTT.

This clone was detected once. The J gene is TRBJ2-1, the V gene TRBV6-5, with D perhaps matching TRBD2 (6 bases). V dropped 7 bases and J dropped 4 bases, with 17 bases sitting between them. The CDR3 loop spans 15 amino acids. Germline CDR1 reads MNHEY; CDR2 reads SVGAGI. Here the CDR3 DNA reads TGTGCCAGCAACGGGGGAGGTTTAGGGTACAATGAGCAGTTCTTC. The encoded protein is CASNGGGLGYNEQFF.

The chain is built from TRBV4-3 and TRBJ2-5; the D gene is possibly TRBD2 (6 bases). Germline V gene data show CDR1 as LGHNA and CDR2 as YSLEER. Trimming pared 1 base from V and 2 bases from J, leaving 14 bases between. There are 16 residues in the CDR3. The CDR3 region has the DNA TGCGCCAGCAGCCAAGGGGGAGGCGGGACTCAAGAGACCCAGTACTTC. It translates to CASSQGGGGTQETQYF.

The chain links TRBV19 to TRBJ2-7, with 9 bases fitting TRBD2. Per the germline V gene, CDR1 is LNHDA and CDR2 is SQIVND (reference sequence). The CDR3 sequence is 14 residues long. Trimming removed 5 bases from V and 2 bases from J; junction bases left unmatched: 4. The CDR3 nucleotides read TGTGCCAGTAGTCGGCTAGCGGGGACCTACGAGCAGTACTTC. It codes for CASSRLAGTYEQYF.

The V call is TRBV27, the J call TRBJ1-2; D is perhaps TRBD1 (5 bases). V gave up 2 bases and J gave up 6 bases, with 10 bases separating them. From germline, CDR1 is MNHEY and CDR2 SMNVEV (reference sequence). The CDR3 length is 13 residues. CDR3 bases: TGTGCCAGCAGTTTAGGCAGGGATGATGGCTACACCTTC. Its protein is CASSLGRDDGYTF.

The chain carries TRBV27 and TRBJ2-1; 10 nucleotides match TRBD2. The CDR3 covers 17 residues. Germline CDR1 MNHEY, CDR2 SMNVEV (reference sequence). J was trimmed by 1 base and V by 2 bases; bases with no gene match: 5. The CDR3 is CASSLLASGSSYNEQFF. The CDR3 DNA follows: TGTGCCAGCAGTTTACTCGCTAGCGGGAGTTCCTACAATGAGCAGTTCTTC.

The chain links TRBV5-6 to TRBJ2-6; 8 bases are shared with TRBD1. The CDR3 is 16 amino acids. The J segment lost 2 bases and the V segment lost 3 bases, leaving 4 bases of the junction unmatched. Germline CDR1 SGHDT, CDR2 YYEEEE. The CDR3 DNA follows: TGTGCCAGCAGCTGGGTGACAGGGGCTGGGGCCAACGTCCTGACTTTC. The encoded protein is CASSWVTGAGANVLTF.

The chain carries TRBV2 and TRBJ2-7; D unclear. Trimming removed 6 bases at V and 7 bases at J, with 19 bases between. Germline V gene lookup returns CDR1 SNHLY and CDR2 FYNNEI. The CDR3 covers 14 residues. CDR3 in DNA: TGTGCCAGCAGCCGAACAGCTTTGTTGAGTGAGCAGTACTTC. Protein product: CASSRTALLSEQYF.

DNA for the CDR3: TGCGCCAGCAGCCCTAGACAGGGGGAAGAGACCCAGTACTTC. Residues: CASSPRQGEETQYF. The rearrangement joins TRBV4-3 to TRBJ2-5; the match to TRBD1 covers 9 bases. The J segment lost 3 bases and the V segment lost 4 bases, leaving 3 bases of the junction unmatched. The germline V gene has CDR1 LGHNA and CDR2 YSLEER. This CDR3 spans 14 amino acids.

The gene calls are TRBV27 and TRBJ2-3; 12 bases align to TRBD2. Per the germline V gene, CDR1 is MNHEY and CDR2 is SMNVEV (reference sequence). V gave up 8 bases and J gave up 4 bases; unmatched junction bases: 7. The CDR3 has 15 residues. The CDR3 here is CASALLAGGADTQYF. Written as DNA, the CDR3 is TGTGCCAGCGCATTGCTAGCGGGAGGGGCAGATACGCAGTATTTT.

The rearrangement links TRBV7-8 to TRBJ2-1, with D hard to call. The CDR3 has 14 amino acids. Germline CDR1 is SGHVS and CDR2 is FQNEAQ. The V end was cut by 4 bases, the J end by 3 bases, with 10 bases between. In nucleotides, the CDR3 is TGTGCCAGCAGCTCCCTTGGCGGCTACAATGAGCAGTTCTTC. Translation: CASSSLGGYNEQFF.